This TCR beta chain derives from a study of tumor-infiltrating lymphocytes in primary liver carcinoma (TCRdb year 2017). Study-level background: A handful of patients with histopathologically diagnosed primary liver carcinoma underwent surgical resection in China between 2015 and early 2016. Of the five patients, three men and two women aged 30 to 69 years, four had hepatocellular carcinoma and one had combined HCC and intrahepatic cholangiocarcinoma. The tumors of the five patients were staged as T1-T3 N0M0, with maximum diameters ranging from roughly 4 to 11 cm. Roughly 3.65 to 8 million productive TCRbeta reads were obtained per sample, and no significant difference in read depth was found between tissue types. The study combined TCRbeta repertoire sequencing, expression microarrays and whole-exome sequencing across five regions of each liver tumor, with adjacent normal tissue and blood. TCRbeta repertoire sequencing covered some 35 specimens from 5 patients: 25 or so tumor regions, 5 adjacent noncancerous liver tissues and 5 peripheral blood samples. Technical replicate repertoires showed high reproducibility, with mean shared-clone rates around 0.91 and correlation coefficients above 0.95. General findings and caveats noted by the study authors: The top 250 clones accounted for a significantly greater share of the repertoire in tumors than in blood (p = 0.039). Only a few patients were included in the study, and the authors note that the findings should be validated in a larger study. Bulk unsorted samples precluded comparing CD4+ and CD8+ T cell repertoires. Pairs of tumor regions showed greater repertoire overlap (mean roughly 35%) than tumor-adjacent pairs (approximately 17%) or tumor-blood pairs (around 15%), which is consistent with antigen-driven expansion. Only the TCR beta chain was sequenced, so true repertoire diversity is likely underestimated because unpaired alpha chains were not captured.

Blood RNA was extracted from unsorted whole blood using TRIzol reagent, and germline DNA was obtained with the DNeasy Blood & Tissue kit. Patients had chronic HBV infection and were treatment-naive at sampling. Before surgery, 4 to 5 milliliters of peripheral blood were collected into K2EDTA tubes. This clonotype was recorded many times. Its antigen has not been determined. No per-base quality is available; no much larger clone lies one base away. Using a constant-region primer and ProtoScript II reverse transcriptase, TCRbeta-specific cDNA was reverse-transcribed from around 520 ng total RNA. Construction of the TCRbeta libraries relied on three nested rounds of multiplex PCR, following a slightly modified ARM-PCR procedure. Sample barcodes and Illumina adapters were added in a final 25-cycle PCR with Deep VentR polymerase. Before sequencing, amplicons between 200 and 500 bp were purified from gel using a QIAquick gel extraction kit. The TCRbeta amplicons were sequenced with 250-bp paired-end reads on an Illumina HiSeq 2500. Per the original workflow: To recover full CDR3 sequences, reads were quality-trimmed using Trimmomatic v0.33 and paired reads were then merged using FLASH v1.2.11. MiGEC v1.2.1b assigned V, D and J germline segments to the rearranged TCRbeta sequences. VDJtools v1.0.0 computed clonotype statistics and Shannon-Wiener diversity indices. Except for diversity analysis, only each sample's 250 most abundant clonotypes were used in subsequent analyses to reduce sampling bias. TCRdb redid the processing of the public reads, applying fastp at Q25 and MiXCR, and retained in-frame beta chains. Entries are consolidated by CDR3 protein sequence, retaining the most common genes and DNA. TCRdb's processing, not the authors', yielded these V and J calls. The sample data list about 180,000 distinct CDR3 sequences, and about 60% of these were observed just once. Together, the top ten hold about 72% of the sample.

The sequencing input was peripheral blood. This TCR was sampled from a middle-aged man with primary liver carcinoma and hepatitis B virus infection.

The DNA is TGTGCCAGCAGCCCTTCAACGGGGAACCTCGGGGAGACCCAGTACTTC. Translated, this is CASSPSTGNLGETQYF. This receptor chain uses TRBV11-2 and TRBJ2-5, with a weak D call of TRBD2 (5 bases match). The CDR3 spans 16 residues, from the cysteine through the phenylalanine. Just CDR3 DNA is preserved here, 48 bases in frame from base 1. The germline V gene provides CDR1 SGHAT and CDR2 FQNNGV. V loses 5 bases, J loses 5 bases, and the germline ends lie 21 bases apart.